This T cell receptor (beta chain) came from a study of shared clonotypes between healthy human individuals. Caucasian adults living in Nashville, Tennessee, provided all samples. Study-wide findings and caveats: Among donors, sharing of clonotypes was expected to be affected by sequencing depth.

The CDR3 has 15 amino acids. The V gene's germline CDR1 is MNHNS and CDR2 SASEGT. The V end lost 5 bases, the J end lost 3 bases, and 17 bases lay between the germline ends. Measured with immunoSEQ multiplex PCR; TCRdb has only the in-frame clones, and not every one. The table records around 2.3 million clones, about 94% of them present only once. Concerning this clone itself: Its antigen is not identified.

The chain recombines TRBV6-1 with TRBJ2-7; D is unresolved. Sequencing was performed on naive CD4+ T cells sorted from blood. The subset: CD45RA+ positively selected. This clonotype was obtained from a man younger than 35 in good health. CDR3 sequence (DNA): TGTGCCAGCAGTAAAACCGGTCTCTTCAACTACGAGCAGTACTTC. This translates into CASSKTGLFNYEQYF.